The 23 T cell receptor beta chains presented below share a single source sample, sequenced in a study of radiotherapy plus CTLA-4 blockade in lung cancer. Sequencing used immunoSEQ multiplex PCR; TCRdb keeps in-frame clones, though not all of them. The table lists some 67,000 clones, 70% to 80% of them singletons. The source material was peripheral blood, sampled from a patient treated with radiotherapy plus ipilimumab. Receptor source: a human donor with non-small cell lung cancer whose response to radiotherapy plus ipilimumab could not be evaluated. Some clones in this sample may be carry-over from other donors' samples.

This clone was recorded once. The J gene is TRBJ2-2, the V gene TRBV4-1; 9 bases line up with TRBD2. Looked up from germline, CDR1 is MGHRA and CDR2 is YSYEKL. The CDR3 contains 17 residues. After removal of 0 bases from V and 5 bases from J, the junction contained 7 bases not matched to a gene. CDR3 DNA sequence: TGCGCCAGCAGCCAAGATGTGGGGCTAGCGGGAACCGGGGAGCTGTTTTTT. Residues: CASSQDVGLAGTGELFF.

The J gene is TRBJ2-2, the V gene TRBV5-1; 12 bases agree with TRBD2. V gave up 2 bases and J gave up 2 bases; unmatched junction bases: 1. The CDR3 loop spans 16 amino acids. Germline V gives CDR1 SGHRS, CDR2 YFSETQ. CDR3 nucleotides: TGCGCCAGCAGCTTACTAGCGGGGGGTAACACCGGGGAGCTGTTTTTT. Encoded protein: CASSLLAGGNTGELFF.

The J gene is TRBJ1-1, the V gene TRBV6-5; 7 bases map to TRBD1. Germline trimming cut 6 bases from V and 8 bases from J; bases unmatched to any gene: 12. The CDR3 is 14 residues long. Germline V lookup: CDR1 MNHEY, CDR2 SVGAGI. The CDR3 coding sequence is TGTGCCAGCAGCTCGGGACAGTTAGGTAGAGAAGCTTTCTTT. This sequence encodes CASSSGQLGREAFF.

The V gene is TRBV4-2, the J gene TRBJ1-1, with TRBD1 identical over 7 bases. Germline V gene data show CDR1 as LGHNA and CDR2 as YNFKEQ. After removal of 0 bases from V and 5 bases from J, the junction contained 6 bases not matched to a gene. CDR3 size: 15 residues. CDR3 sequence reads: CASSQEAGGRTEAFF. As DNA, the CDR3 is TGTGCCAGCAGCCAAGAAGCAGGGGGAAGGACTGAAGCTTTCTTT.

The sample holds a few counts of this clone. This chain links TRBV7-9 with TRBJ1-2; D may be TRBD1 (6 bases). This CDR3 is built from 15 residues. Germline CDR1 and CDR2: SEHNR and FQNEAQ (reference sequence). V lost 4 bases and J 5 bases, leaving 17 bases between the germline ends. The CDR3 DNA follows: TGTGCCAGCAGCTCGCCATCCGGGACAAGTTATGGCTACACCTTC. Encoded protein: CASSSPSGTSYGYTF.

The chain uses TRBV5-1 and TRBJ2-5, with D possibly TRBD2 on 7 matching bases. The CDR3 length is 14 residues. The germline gives CDR1 SGHRS, CDR2 YFSETQ. Trimming stripped 0 bases from V and 4 bases from J, with 10 bases between. As DNA, the CDR3 is TGCGCCAGCAGCTTGGTGCGGGGGCCAGAGACCCAGTACTTC. It codes for CASSLVRGPETQYF.

This clone was detected once. CDR3 bases: TGTGCCAGTAGGGCAGATATGTACAATGAGCAGTTCTTC. Translating gives CASRADMYNEQFF. V usage is TRBV19 and J usage is TRBJ2-1; the D is unclear. The CDR3 totals 13 residues. Germline V CDR1 and CDR2: LNHDA, SQIVND (reference sequence). Between the trimmed V and J ends, which lost 6 bases and 4 bases, there was a span of 10 bases.

The chain employs TRBV5-4 and TRBJ2-6, with TRBD1 identical over 9 bases. This CDR3 region has 16 residues. CDR1 and CDR2 from the germline V gene are SGHNT and YYREEE (reference sequence). The trim removed 4 bases at V and 2 bases at J, leaving 4 bases unmatched. The CDR3 DNA reads TGTGCCAGCAGCGGTGGACAGGGGACTGGGGCCAACGTCCTGACTTTC. Translating it yields CASSGGQGTGANVLTF.

The chain links TRBV9 to TRBJ2-2, with D perhaps TRBD2 (5 bases). V gave up 4 bases and J gave up 1 base, with 14 bases separating them. CDR1 is SGDLS and CDR2 is YYNGEE in the germline V gene. This CDR3 region has 16 residues. The CDR3 here is CASSSRARRNTGELFF. In DNA form, the CDR3 reads TGTGCCAGCAGCTCGCGGGCCCGACGGAACACCGGGGAGCTGTTTTTT.

The V call is TRBV25-1, the J call TRBJ1-2; D might be TRBD1 (5 bases). V lost 5 bases to trimming and J lost 7 bases, with 11 bases between them. The germline CDR1 and CDR2 sequences are MGHDK and SYGVNS. CDR3 size: 12 residues. In DNA form, the CDR3 reads TGTGCCAGCAGTACCCCGGGGGGTGGCTACACCTTC. Protein: CASSTPGGGYTF.

V usage is TRBV10-3 and J usage is TRBJ2-2; possibly TRBD1 for D (5 bases). CDR3 length: 14 residues. The germline V gene has CDR1 ENHRY and CDR2 SYGVKD. With 6 bases removed from V and 7 bases from J, the gap between germline ends came to 15 bases. In DNA, the CDR3 is TGTGCCATCAGGATAGACAGCCCGAACGGGGAGCTGTTTTTT. This translates into CAIRIDSPNGELFF.

The V call is TRBV7-9, the J call TRBJ2-5, with TRBD1 as a possible D gene (5 bases). Gene TRBJ2-7 matches the end of the DNA better, so the J call may be wrong. There are 15 residues in the CDR3. Germline CDR1 SEHNR, CDR2 FQNEAQ (reference sequence). CDR3 coding DNA: TGTGCCAGCAGCCCCTCAAGGGGATGGGGTGACGAGCAGTACTTC. Translated, it gives CASSPSRGWGDEQYF.

The chain is built from TRBV19 and TRBJ1-2; the D is unclear. The germline V gene has CDR1 LNHDA and CDR2 SQIVND (reference sequence). Trimming left V 5 bases short and J 1 base short, with 5 bases between. The CDR3 sequence is 12 residues long. CDR3 sequence: CASSFNNYGYTF. The CDR3, as DNA: TGTGCCAGTAGTTTTAATAACTATGGCTACACCTTC.

This chain joins TRBV7-2 and TRBJ2-1; 10 bases align to TRBD2. CDR1 is SGHTA, CDR2 FQGNSA, per germline. V lost 4 bases, J lost 5 bases, and 5 bases stayed unmatched. The CDR3 contains 15 residues. This CDR3 reads CASSSAGGNHNEQFF. As DNA, the CDR3 is TGTGCCAGCAGCTCAGCGGGGGGGAACCACAATGAGCAGTTCTTC.

Of note for this clone: The CDR3 does not close with the conserved phenylalanine or tryptophan, likely indicating a read error. The chain employs TRBV27 and TRBJ2-7; D might be TRBD1 (5 bases). The CDR3 is made up of 15 amino acids. CDR1 and CDR2 (germline): MNHEY, SMNVEV (reference sequence). V was cut by 8 bases and J by 0 bases, with 17 bases left in between. DNA for the CDR3: TGTGCCAGCCGGCTCAGGGCTACAAGCTCCTACGAGCAGTACCTC. Its translation is CASRLRATSSYEQYL.

The rearrangement links TRBV2 to TRBJ2-2; tentative D call: TRBD2 (7 bases). CDR1 and CDR2 from the germline V gene are SNHLY and FYNNEI. This CDR3 contains 16 residues. The germline V and J ends were trimmed by 7 bases and 7 bases, with 22 bases remaining between them. The CDR3, as DNA: TGTGCCAGCACTAAAGGGGGGGGACTGACTCGCGGGGAGCTGTTTTTT. The encoded protein is CASTKGGGLTRGELFF.

This clone has only a few counts. The CDR3 bases are TGTGCCAGCAGTTTTGGGACACTTTATGGCTACACCTTC. Translated: CASSFGTLYGYTF. V and J are TRBV28 and TRBJ1-2, with a weak D call TRBD1 (6 bases). The length of the CDR3 is 13 residues. Trimming left V 3 bases short and J 5 bases short, with 10 bases between. From germline, CDR1 is MDHEN and CDR2 SYDVKM.

Here the CDR3 DNA reads TGTGCCAGCCAGCTAGGGGGCGGGCCTTACACAGATACGCAGTATTTT. Protein: CASQLGGGPYTDTQYF. The chain uses TRBV7-2 and TRBJ2-3, with 7 positions matching TRBD1. J gave up 2 bases and V 8 bases, and 13 bases lay outside the gene matches. The CDR3 extends over 16 amino acids. Germline V gene data show CDR1 as SGHTA and CDR2 as FQGNSA.

This chain connects TRBV2 to TRBJ2-5; 10 bases agree with TRBD1. This CDR3 is built from 15 residues. CDR1 and CDR2 from the germline V gene are SNHLY and FYNNEI. Trimming cost V 4 bases and J 4 bases; bases outside gene matches: 6. CDR3 nucleotides: TGTGCCAGCAGTGGGGGACAGGGGAAGTCAGAGACCCAGTACTTC. This sequence encodes CASSGGQGKSETQYF.

V gene TRBV27 combines with J gene TRBJ2-2, with 9 bases identical to TRBD2. The trim removed 5 bases at V and 7 bases at J, leaving 8 bases unmatched. CDR3 length equals 15 residues. The V gene's germline CDR1 is MNHEY and CDR2 SMNVEV (reference sequence). The CDR3 coding sequence is TGTGCCAGCAGTCGGGCTAGCGGGGAGGTCGGGGAGCTGTTTTTT. Translating it yields CASSRASGEVGELFF.

The gene calls are TRBV29-1 and TRBJ2-1, with 14 bases matching TRBD2. With 1 base clipped from V and 0 bases from J, the junction kept 2 bases outside the gene matches. This CDR3 has 17 amino acids. Germline-derived CDR1 and CDR2 are SQVTM and ANQGSEA. The CDR3 DNA reads as TGCAGCGTTGAAGGGGGGACTAGCGGGAGCTCCTACAATGAGCAGTTCTTC. It yields the protein CSVEGGTSGSSYNEQFF.

V and J are TRBV4-1 and TRBJ1-6, with TRBD1 identical over 7 bases. J was trimmed by 6 bases and V by 6 bases; bases with no gene match: 2. Germline loops: CDR1 MGHRA, CDR2 YSYEKL. CDR3 length: 13 amino acids. The DNA of the CDR3 is TGCGCCAGCAGAGGGACAGTTAATTCACCCCTCCACTTT. Protein: CASRGTVNSPLHF.

The chain joins TRBV9 to TRBJ2-2, with 8 nucleotides matching TRBD1. Losses at the gene ends were 0 bases for V and 8 bases for J; bases not matched to a gene: 15. The length of the CDR3 is 18 residues. The germline gives CDR1 SGDLS, CDR2 YYNGEE. The CDR3 nucleotides are TGTGCCAGCAGCGTAGCCCTCGGGACAGGTGGGTTGTTGGGGGAGCTGTTTTTT. Amino acid sequence: CASSVALGTGGLLGELFF.